This TCR beta chain was sequenced in a study of blood T cells in healthy people across ages (dated by TCRdb to the mid-2010s). Background on the whole study: In model experiments, template switching captured roughly one uniquely barcoded TCR beta cDNA molecule for every two T cells. Using the same blood draw, the study looked at two additional independent replicas of 1 million unique cDNA reads for two donors, one aged 18 to 29 and the other aged 80 or older. The donors were divided into four age groups: young (average 16 years), middle-aged (about 41), aged (roughly 60) and long-lived (about 90). To avoid experimental bias, donors of different ages were randomly spread across the sequencing lanes. Age-related changes in TCR beta repertoire diversity were measured in the study by deep sequencing normalized with unique cDNA molecular identifiers.

V lost 7 bases and J lost 1 base; the stretch between them is 12 bases long. The CDR3 covers 13 residues, taking in both the cysteine and the phenylalanine. This entry keeps only the CDR3 DNA: 39 bases, framed from base 1. In the germline V gene (reference sequence), CDR1 corresponds to DFQATT and CDR2 to SNEGSKA. The 39 donors, aged about 6 to 100 years, were systemically healthy Caucasian individuals from Russia. Roughly 9.5 milliliters of peripheral blood were drawn from each donor into EDTA-treated Vacutainer tubes. Ficoll-Paque density-gradient centrifugation was used to isolate PBMCs, with at least 6.5 million per sample. Trizol reagent was used to extract total RNA from the PBMCs, yielding at least 5.5 micrograms per sample. For every donor, an aliquot of PBMCs went through flow cytometry to measure the percentages of naive CD45RAhigh/CD27high T cells. This clonotype has just a few counts. The antigen it recognizes is unknown. No clone much larger than this one lies a single base away; base qualities are absent.

The library was prepared using 5' RACE. The sample was run on an Illumina HiSeq 2500. A second PCR of about 7 to 12 cycles was run with a J-beta primer mix and a sample-barcoded 5' primer. A template-switch 5' adaptor carrying 12 random nucleotides introduced a unique molecular identifier onto each TCR beta cDNA molecule. At least 2.5 million CDR3-containing paired-end reads were obtained from each sample. First-strand cDNA synthesis was performed from all RNA using the Mint cDNA synthesis kit, with priming by a TRBC-specific oligonucleotide. Following uracil-DNA glycosylase treatment, a first 18-cycle PCR with universal primers M1SS and BC2_uni_R was performed on all cDNA. In the paper's pipeline: Each sample was normalized by randomly selecting 1 million high-quality reads, each carrying a distinct molecular identifier. Instead of being binned into consensus sequences, reads that shared molecular identifiers were thrown out. MiTCR, set to a Q25 quality threshold and the strictest error-elimination algorithm, was used for CDR3 identification, clonotype clustering and error correction. A nonparametric unseen species model with Euler transformation was used to estimate lower-bound total TCR beta diversity. Clones were called with MiXCR by TCRdb after fastp trimmed the public reads at Q25, and only in-frame beta chains were retained. Each entry is one CDR3 protein sequence, shown with its most common DNA and genes. The V and J calls, along with clone size, are taken from TCRdb and not from the paper's own processing. In this sample the table shows 1,500,000 or so distinct CDR3 sequences, under 55% of which occur a single time. Under 5% of the sample comes from the top ten.

Study-level results and caveats: Observed TCR beta diversity per million T cells fell roughly linearly with age, and a significant reduction was already apparent by age roughly 40. Conclusive comparison of naive and antigen-experienced compartments was prevented by the profiling of bulk unsorted PBMCs. Donor CMV infection status was unknown, potentially confounding age-related changes in expanded clonotypes. Estimates of total diversity from one million sequenced T cells were regarded as lower bounds and underestimates. There was a strong correlation between observed TCR beta diversity and the percentage of naive T cells measured by flow cytometry. Compared with the aged group, the long-lived group had more naive CD4+ T cells, fewer expanded clones and increased TCR diversity, a pattern suggesting age selection.

The clonotype was recovered from a woman aged 18-29 years in good health. Recombination linked TRBV20-1 to TRBJ2-3, with no confidently assigned D gene. The specimen sequenced was blood. In nucleotide form, the sequence is TGCAGTGGGGCTAGTCTGGGCACAGATACGCAGTATTTT. Translated, it reads CSGASLGTDTQYF.